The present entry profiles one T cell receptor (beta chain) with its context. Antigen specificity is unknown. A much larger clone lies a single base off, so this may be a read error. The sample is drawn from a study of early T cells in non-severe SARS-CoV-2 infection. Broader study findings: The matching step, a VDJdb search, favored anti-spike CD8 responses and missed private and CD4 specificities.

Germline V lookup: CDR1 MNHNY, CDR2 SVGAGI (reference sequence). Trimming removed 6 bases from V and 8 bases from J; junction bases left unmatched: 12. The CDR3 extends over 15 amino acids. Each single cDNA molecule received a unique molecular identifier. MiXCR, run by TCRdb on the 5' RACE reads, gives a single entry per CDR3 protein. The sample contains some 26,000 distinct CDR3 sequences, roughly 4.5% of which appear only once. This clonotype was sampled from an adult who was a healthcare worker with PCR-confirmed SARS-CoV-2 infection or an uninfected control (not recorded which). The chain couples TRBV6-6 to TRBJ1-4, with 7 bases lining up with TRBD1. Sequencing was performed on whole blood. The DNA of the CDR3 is TGTGCCAGCAGGGAACAGGGGCGCGGAGAGGAAAAACTGTTTTTT. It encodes CASREQGRGEEKLFF.